Each of the 27 T cell receptor beta chains below was sequenced from the same sample in a study of CD8 T cells in ankylosing spondylitis. Via MiXCR, TCRdb re-called the 5' RACE reads, giving one row per CDR3 protein. The sample contains about 160,000 distinct CDR3 sequences, 15% to 20% of which appear only once. Sequences were obtained from blood, either unsorted or a sorted T cell fraction (not recorded which). These receptors were obtained from a male donor with ankylosing spondylitis or in good health (not recorded which).

CDR3 in amino acids: CASSLIPGATNEKLFF. For the CDR3, the DNA is TGTGCCAGCAGCCTTATACCAGGCGCAACTAATGAAAAACTGTTTTTT. The rearrangement joins TRBV14 to TRBJ1-4, with D unclear. The CDR3 loop spans 16 amino acids. Germline lookup yields CDR1 SGHDN and CDR2 FVKESK. V was trimmed by 4 bases and J by 0 bases, leaving 12 bases between them.

The chain couples TRBV6-6 to TRBJ2-3; 11 positions agree with TRBD2. The germline V gene encodes CDR1 MNHNY and CDR2 SVGAGI (reference sequence). The CDR3 spans 14 residues. V was pared by 4 bases and J by 6 bases, with 3 bases of the junction left unmatched. CDR3 bases: TGTGCCAGCAGTTTTGGGACTAGCGGTGATACGCAGTATTTT. Amino acid sequence: CASSFGTSGDTQYF.

This clonotype was counted ten times or more. The V and J genes are TRBV10-3 and TRBJ2-3; TRBD2 matches 7 bases. Germline assignment: CDR1 ENHRY and CDR2 SYGVKD. This CDR3 region has 14 residues. The J segment lost 6 bases and the V segment lost 4 bases, leaving 7 bases of the junction unmatched. CDR3 sequence: CAISGGISGDTQYF. Here the CDR3 DNA reads TGTGCCATCAGTGGAGGGATTAGCGGGGATACGCAGTATTTT.

Ten or more counts support this clonotype. The DNA of the CDR3 is TGTGCCAGCAGTGGACTAGCGGGAGGTGAGACCCAGTACTTC. It specifies CASSGLAGGETQYF. The chain uses TRBV2 and TRBJ2-5, with TRBD2 matching 13 bases. Per the germline V gene, CDR1 is SNHLY and CDR2 is FYNNEI. The V gene end was trimmed by 4 bases and the J gene end by 5 bases; junction bases not matched to a gene: 1. There are 14 residues in the CDR3.

The chain carries TRBV6-1 and TRBJ2-7; TRBD2 matches at 11 bases. J lost 0 bases, V lost 10 bases, and 2 bases had no gene match. Germline CDR1 and CDR2: MNHNS and SASEGT. This CDR3 has 13 residues. CDR3 loop: CAMGTSGSYEQYF. The CDR3 DNA reads as TGTGCCATGGGGACTAGCGGCTCCTACGAGCAGTACTTC.

The chain is built from TRBV29-1 and TRBJ1-5, with 7 nucleotides matching TRBD1. The length of the CDR3 is 13 residues. Trimming took 8 bases from V and 3 from J; bases not matched to a gene: 7. Germline CDR1 is SQVTM and CDR2 is ANQGSEA. The CDR3, as DNA: TGCAGCTCTGACAGGGCCCCCAATCAGCCCCAGCATTTT. Its protein is CSSDRAPNQPQHF.

This clonotype has a count of ten or more. V gene TRBV5-1 combines with J gene TRBJ2-7, with TRBD1 identical over 7 bases. Looked up from germline, CDR1 is SGHRS and CDR2 is YFSETQ. This CDR3 is built from 11 residues. With V trimmed by 7 bases and J by 3 bases, 1 base remained unmatched. CDR3 sequence reads: CASGTVYEQYF. The CDR3 bases are TGCGCCAGCGGGACAGTCTACGAGCAGTACTTC.

As regards this clonotype: A much larger clonotype is one base distant, so this may be a read error. Here the CDR3 DNA reads TGTGCCAGCAAACTGAGGGACCTACACGAAGGATACAATGAGCAGTTCTTC. Protein sequence: CASKLRDLHEGYNEQFF. The chain recombines TRBV7-8 with TRBJ2-1, with D perhaps given as TRBD1 or TRBD2 (5 bases each). Trimming stripped 7 bases from V and 4 bases from J, with 23 bases between. Germline CDR1 and CDR2: SGHVS and FQNEAQ. CDR3 length equals 17 residues.

V and J are TRBV28 and TRBJ1-5, with D maybe TRBD1 (6 bases). With 5 bases removed from V and 3 bases from J, the gap between germline ends came to 11 bases. From germline, CDR1 is MDHEN and CDR2 SYDVKM. The CDR3 extends over 14 amino acids. The CDR3 loop reads CASSTGGDNQPQHF. The CDR3 region has the DNA TGTGCCAGCAGTACCGGGGGCGACAATCAGCCCCAGCATTTT.

Ten or more counts support this clonotype. The chain recombines TRBV5-1 with TRBJ2-7, with 9 bases aligning to TRBD1. This CDR3 is 14 amino acids long. With V trimmed by 4 bases and J by 3 bases, 5 bases remained unmatched. Germline assignment: CDR1 SGHRS and CDR2 YFSETQ. This chain's CDR3 is CASSATGGYYEQYF. CDR3 DNA: TGCGCCAGCAGCGCGACAGGGGGTTACTACGAGCAGTACTTC. The whole variable domain, filled in from reference TRBV5-1 and TRBJ2-7, reads KAGVTQTPRYLIKTRGQQVTLSCSPISGHRSVSWYQQTPGQGLQFLFEYFSETQRNKGNFPGRFSGRQFSNSRSEMNVSTLELGDSALYLCASSATGGYYEQYFGPGTRLTVT.

This clonotype was detected ten times or more. V gene TRBV20-1 combines with J gene TRBJ1-4, with unresolved D. Deletions cut 3 bases from V and 3 bases from J, with 8 bases between. This CDR3 spans 13 amino acids. The germline V gene has CDR1 DFQATT and CDR2 SNEGSKA (reference sequence). CDR3 bases: TGCAGTGCTAGTTTCGGGGCTAATGAAAAACTGTTTTTT. Amino acid sequence: CSASFGANEKLFF.

The chain links TRBV11-3 to TRBJ2-1, with D possibly matching TRBD2 (5 bases). V was cut by 5 bases and J by 9 bases, with 14 bases left in between. There are 13 residues in the CDR3. CDR1 is SGHNT and CDR2 is YENEEA in the germline V gene. The CDR3 protein is CASSPSREGEQFF. CDR3 sequence (DNA): TGTGCCAGCAGCCCCTCACGCGAGGGTGAGCAGTTCTTC.

This sequence joins TRBV21-1 and TRBJ2-4; the DNA was not compared with TRBD2, the D call given in the table. TRBV21-1 is tagged as a pseudogene. The CDR3 totals 20 residues. The CDR3 here is CASSRGLWALTFLAKNIQYF. Written as DNA, the CDR3 is TGTGCCAGCAGCAGGGGACTTTGGGCCCTAACCTTCCTAGCCAAAAACATTCAGTACTTC.

In its sample, this clonotype was seen many times. J is TRBJ2-3 and V is TRBV2; D is perhaps TRBD1 or TRBD2 (5 bases each). Trimming pared 7 bases from V and 2 bases from J, leaving 10 bases between. CDR3 length: 13 amino acids. CDR1 and CDR2 from the germline V gene are SNHLY and FYNNEI. CDR3 coding DNA: TGTGCCAGCATCTCGGGGCTCACAGATACGCAGTATTTT. This translates into CASISGLTDTQYF. The complete variable domain, with remaining parts taken from reference TRBV2 and TRBJ2-3, reads EPEVTQTPSHQVTQMGQEVILRCVPISNHLYFYWYRQILGQKVEFLVSFYNNEISEKSEIFDDQFSVERPDGSNFTLKIRSTKLEDSAMYFCASISGLTDTQYFGPGTRLTVL.

This chain joins TRBV11-2 and TRBJ1-4; D is uncertain. V was trimmed by 5 bases and J by 0 bases, leaving 4 bases between them. CDR1 and CDR2 from the germline V gene are SGHAT and FQNNGV. The CDR3 length is 13 residues. CDR3 amino acids: CASSTTTNEKLFF. The CDR3 DNA reads as TGTGCCAGCAGCACCACAACTAATGAAAAACTGTTTTTT.

The table lists this clonotype with many counts. V is TRBV14 and J is TRBJ2-7; D possibly corresponds to TRBD1 (6 bases). The V gene's germline CDR1 is SGHDN and CDR2 FVKESK. CDR3 length equals 15 residues. Trimming took 1 base from V and 1 from J, leaving 11 bases between them. The CDR3 DNA reads TGTGCCAGCAGCCAAGCAGCAGGGGTATCCTACGAGCAGTACTTC. Its translation: CASSQAAGVSYEQYF.

V gene TRBV30 combines with J gene TRBJ1-3; D is unclear. Germline CDR1 and CDR2: GTSNPN and SVGIG (reference sequence). The CDR3 runs to 13 residues. V lost 1 base and J lost 4, with 8 bases in between. The DNA for the CDR3 is TGTGCCTGGAGTGGCGCCCAGGGAAACACCATATATTTT. It is translated as CAWSGAQGNTIYF.

To note about this clonotype: At one end the junction does not follow the germline gene, possibly because of a read error. CDR3 bases: TGCGTCAGCAGCTTGGTTAGGGACGGCGAGCAGTACTTC. Translated, it gives CVSSLVRDGEQYF. V gene TRBV5-1 combines with J gene TRBJ2-7; D is possibly TRBD1 or TRBD2 (5 bases each). CDR1 SGHRS and CDR2 YFSETQ come from the germline V gene. The CDR3 is 13 amino acids.

Ten or more counts support this clonotype. The chain links TRBV2 to TRBJ2-3; TRBD1 might be the D (6 bases). Germline V gene lookup returns CDR1 SNHLY and CDR2 FYNNEI. The V gene lost 1 base and the J gene lost 2 bases, with 13 bases spanning the gap. This CDR3 is 16 amino acids long. CDR3 in amino acids: CASSEDQGTLTDTQYF. CDR3 bases: TGTGCCAGCAGTGAAGATCAAGGGACACTCACAGATACGCAGTATTTT.

This clonotype was counted between two and nine times. The rearrangement uses TRBV4-1 and TRBJ2-3, with TRBD2 as a possible D gene (6 bases). V dropped 1 base and J dropped 8 bases, with 13 bases sitting between them. This CDR3 has 14 amino acids. In germline, CDR1 is MGHRA, CDR2 YSYEKL. CDR3 bases: TGCGCCAGCAGCCAAGGGGACTTACGCCTTACGCAGTATTTT. This translates into CASSQGDLRLTQYF.

This clonotype turned up a few times. The chain employs TRBV30 and TRBJ2-1; 7 bases fit TRBD2. The ends lost 0 bases at V and 10 bases at J; junction bases unmatched: 3. This CDR3 region has 12 residues. Germline CDR1 and CDR2: GTSNPN and SVGIG (reference sequence). In DNA form, the CDR3 reads TGTGCCTGGAGTGTACTAGCGTGGGAGCAGTTCTTC. Its protein is CAWSVLAWEQFF.

The chain employs TRBV6-1 and TRBJ1-1, with a weak D call TRBD1 (5 bases). In germline, CDR1 is MNHNS, CDR2 SASEGT. The CDR3 runs to 15 residues. V was pared by 6 bases and J by 0 bases, with 14 bases between. DNA for the CDR3: TGTGCCAGCAGAAGGGACGTATTCATGAACACTGAAGCTTTCTTT. Its translation is CASRRDVFMNTEAFF.

This clonotype was seen repeatedly, ten times or more. The rearrangement uses TRBV7-8 and TRBJ2-3; TRBD2 matches at 11 bases. V shed 5 bases and J 0 bases; nucleotides not matched to a gene: 4. This CDR3 has 16 amino acids. Looked up from germline, CDR1 is SGHVS and CDR2 is FQNEAQ. The CDR3 region is CASSPGTSGSTDTQYF. In nucleotides, the CDR3 is TGTGCCAGCAGCCCCGGGACTAGCGGAAGCACAGATACGCAGTATTTT. The full variable domain, its missing parts supplied by reference TRBV7-8 and TRBJ2-3, is GAGVSQSPRYKVAKRGQDVALRCDPISGHVSLFWYQQALGQGPEFLTYFQNEAQLDKSGLPSDRFFAERPEGSVSTLKIQRTQQEDSAVYLCASSPGTSGSTDTQYFGPGTRLTVL.

This clonotype has a single count. The J gene is TRBJ2-3, the V gene TRBV27; D is unclear. Trimming removed 6 bases at V and 0 bases at J, with 7 bases between. Germline values: CDR1 MNHEY, CDR2 SMNVEV (reference sequence). This CDR3 comprises 13 residues. This CDR3 reads CASSTSSTDTQYF. The CDR3 nucleotides are TGTGCCAGCAGCACTTCTAGCACAGATACGCAGTATTTT.

CDR3 nucleotides: TGTGCCACCAGCAGAGTCGCAGGGCTTAAAGAGACCCAGTACTTC. Translating gives CATSRVAGLKETQYF. The chain employs TRBV15 and TRBJ2-5; D possibly corresponds to TRBD1 (5 bases). The V gene lost 1 base and the J gene lost 3 bases, with 12 bases spanning the gap. This CDR3 is built from 15 residues. Germline V gene data show CDR1 as LNHNV and CDR2 as YYDKDF (reference sequence).

Only a few counts were recorded for this clonotype. This chain links TRBV6-5 with TRBJ1-2; D call uncertain. Trimming removed 6 bases from V and 8 bases from J, with 10 bases in between. CDR1 and CDR2 (germline): MNHEY, SVGAGI. The CDR3 totals 11 residues. CDR3 in DNA: TGTGCCAGCAGGCACCGACAAGGCTACACCTTC. As protein: CASRHRQGYTF.

The rearrangement joins TRBV27 to TRBJ2-2; 10 positions match TRBD1. CDR1 is MNHEY and CDR2 is SMNVEV in the germline V gene (reference sequence). Trimming at V came to 5 bases and at J to 4 bases, leaving 10 bases not matched to a gene. The CDR3 length is 17 residues. CDR3 amino acids: CASSRHWTGGLTGELFF. The CDR3 DNA is TGTGCCAGCAGTCGCCACTGGACAGGGGGGCTCACCGGGGAGCTGTTTTTT.